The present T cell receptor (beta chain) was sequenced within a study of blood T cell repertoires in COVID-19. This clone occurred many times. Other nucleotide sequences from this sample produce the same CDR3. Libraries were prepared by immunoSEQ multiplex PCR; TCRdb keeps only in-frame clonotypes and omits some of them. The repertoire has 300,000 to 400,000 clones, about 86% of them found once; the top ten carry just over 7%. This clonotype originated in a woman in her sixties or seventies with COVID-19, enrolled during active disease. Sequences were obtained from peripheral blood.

The CDR3 region is CASSLQGYEQYF. CDR3 sequence (DNA): TGTGCCAGCAGCCTACAGGGCTACGAGCAGTACTTC. This chain joins TRBV7-9 and TRBJ2-7; TRBD1 is a possible D gene (6 bases). CDR3 size: 12 residues. The germline gives CDR1 SEHNR, CDR2 FQNEAQ (reference sequence). V was pared by 5 bases and J by 3 bases, with 8 bases between.